This T cell receptor beta chain derives from a study of blood T cell repertoires in COVID-19. J gave up 1 base and V 6 bases, and 2 bases lay outside the gene matches. Germline CDR1 and CDR2: MNHEY and SVGAGI. CDR3 length: 13 residues. Here immunoSEQ multiplex PCR was the method, and the copy in TCRdb shows in-frame clones only, minus some. The sample carries about 89,000 clones, 75% to 85% recorded once. The sample was peripheral blood. The genes are TRBV6-5 and TRBJ1-1, with TRBD1 identical over 7 bases. The TCR originated in a woman over 75 with acute or convalescent COVID-19. The CDR3: CASRGTANTEAFF. In nucleotides, the CDR3 is TGTGCCAGCAGAGGGACAGCGAACACTGAAGCTTTCTTT.